The following is a TCR beta chain sequence with its context. Its antigen remains unknown. This entry is derived from a study of vaccination and CD4 T cells after COVID-19. Study-level information: Cells were stimulated with overlapping spike peptide pools from SARS-CoV-2, HCoV-NL63, HCoV-OC43 and HCoV-229E. General study results and limits: Spike mono-reactive status applied to 304 of 307 vaccine-specific clones in convalescent patients.

Sequencing of the DNA from cultured CD4+ T cells was carried out with the Oncomine TCR Beta short-read assay. TCRdb re-called the PCR reads with MiXCR, one entry per CDR3 protein. Of roughly 6,400 distinct CDR3 sequences listed, around a quarter are singletons. Germline V gives CDR1 SEHNR, CDR2 FQNEAQ (reference sequence). Trimming shortened V by 5 bases and J by 5 bases, and 15 bases separated the two germline ends. This CDR3 contains 14 residues. The treatment was: roughly 11-day PBMC culture with coronavirus spike peptide pools or control peptides (ViraFEST assay). Harvesting of the unexposed donor's CD4+ T cells predated the COVID-19 pandemic (2011-2018). Half of the medium was exchanged for fresh IL-2 medium, first on day 3 and then on day 7. Probing of unexposed-donor CD4+ T cells with SARS-CoV-2 S/N and four cold-coronavirus spikes was done, cells permitting.

Specimen: CD4+ T cells from blood, cultured in vitro. This receptor was taken from a human donor in good health. This sequence joins TRBV7-9 and TRBJ1-2; a possible D gene is TRBD1 (5 bases). In nucleotides, the CDR3 is TGTGCCAGCAGCCGCGGGACCTACTCGTATGGCTACACCTTC. The encoded protein is CASSRGTYSYGYTF.